This T cell receptor (beta chain) was identified in a study of cytomegalovirus exposure and HLA in healthy donors. Use of 60 Vbeta and 13 Jbeta primers characterized the PCR. The protocol was immunoSEQ multiplex PCR, while the TCRdb copy is restricted to in-frame clones and leaves out a portion. The sample gives about 200,000 clones, 70% to 90% of which show up once; around 0.3% is in the top ten. This clone was recorded a few times. Its antigen is unidentified. V lost 7 bases and J lost 0; bases outside the gene matches: 5. Germline V gene data show CDR1 as MDHEN and CDR2 as SYDVKM. The CDR3 extends over 14 amino acids. Points from the study as a whole: After further analysis at a later stage, 16,951 TCR beta sequences were associated with HLA alleles at 0.05 false discovery rate. Further analysis was carried out later, and it showed several of the most significant clusters appearing linked to common viral pathogens. Across donors, sequencing depth was assumed by presence/absence analyses to be roughly uniform. Cytomegalovirus association was assigned to approximately 160 TCR beta chains.

Sequenced: PBMCs. The chain links TRBV28 to TRBJ2-7; 8 bases fit TRBD1. The TCR comes from a woman aged 25 to 45 in good health and CMV-seronegative. This chain's CDR3 is CASTWDRSSYEQYF. For the CDR3, the DNA is TGTGCCAGCACCTGGGACAGGAGCTCCTACGAGCAGTACTTC.